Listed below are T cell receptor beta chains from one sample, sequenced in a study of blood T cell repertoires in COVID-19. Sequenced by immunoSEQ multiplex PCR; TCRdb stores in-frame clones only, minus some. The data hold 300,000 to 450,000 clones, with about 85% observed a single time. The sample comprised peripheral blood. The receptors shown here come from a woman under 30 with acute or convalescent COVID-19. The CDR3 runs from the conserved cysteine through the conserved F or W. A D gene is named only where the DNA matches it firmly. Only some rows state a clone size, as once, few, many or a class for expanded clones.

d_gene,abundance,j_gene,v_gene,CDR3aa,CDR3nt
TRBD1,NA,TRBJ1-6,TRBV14,CASSQGTGGSPLHF,TGTGCCAGCAGCCAAGGGACAGGGGGCTCACCCCTCCACTTT
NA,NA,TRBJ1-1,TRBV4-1,CASSLTDSPNTEAFF,TGCGCCAGCAGCCTTACAGACAGCCCGAACACTGAAGCTTTCTTT
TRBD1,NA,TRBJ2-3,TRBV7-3,CASSYGIDRGTDTQYF,TGTGCCAGCAGCTATGGGATTGACAGGGGCACAGATACGCAGTATTTT
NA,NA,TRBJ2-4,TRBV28,CASSYLRLGQNIQYF,TGTGCCAGCAGTTACCTGCGACTTGGTCAAAACATTCAGTACTTC
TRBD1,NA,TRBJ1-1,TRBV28,CASSLTRGRGDTEAFF,TGTGCCAGCAGTTTAACCAGGGGGCGCGGGGACACTGAAGCTTTCTTT
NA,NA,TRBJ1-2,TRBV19,CASSIGFPGTFYGYTF,TGTGCCAGTAGTATAGGTTTCCCAGGGACTTTCTATGGCTACACCTTC
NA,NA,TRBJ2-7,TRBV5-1,CASSGDREGWEAYEQYF,TGCGCCAGCAGCGGCGACAGGGAAGGATGGGAGGCTTACGAGCAGTACTTC
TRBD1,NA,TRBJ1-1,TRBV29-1,CSIMDRELLGTEAFF,TGCAGCATCATGGACAGGGAGTTATTGGGCACTGAAGCTTTCTTT
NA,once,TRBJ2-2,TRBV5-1,CASSRTGMELFF,TGCGCCAGCAGCCGTACAGGGATGGAGCTGTTTTTT
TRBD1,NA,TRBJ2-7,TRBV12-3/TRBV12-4,CASSRDRFNEQYF,TGTGCCAGCAGCCGGGACAGGTTCAACGAGCAGTACTTC
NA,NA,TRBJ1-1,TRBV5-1,CASSYLGTANTEAFF,TGCGCCAGCAGCTATTTAGGGACTGCAAACACTGAAGCTTTCTTT
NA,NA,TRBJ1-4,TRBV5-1,CASSVLKGEGEKLFF,TGCGCCAGCAGCGTTCTTAAGGGGGAAGGCGAAAAACTGTTTTTT
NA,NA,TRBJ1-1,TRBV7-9,CASSLVVVAPQNTEAFF,TGTGCCAGCAGCTTAGTAGTGGTTGCGCCGCAAAACACTGAAGCTTTCTTT
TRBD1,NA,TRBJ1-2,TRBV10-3,CAISEGGETGNYGYTF,TGTGCCATCAGTGAAGGAGGGGAGACAGGGAACTATGGCTACACCTTC
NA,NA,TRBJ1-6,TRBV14,CASSFITNSPLHF,TGTGCCAGCAGCTTCATTACAAATTCACCCCTCCACTTT
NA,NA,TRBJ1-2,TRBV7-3,CASSLLAGAGGYTF,TGTGCCAGCAGCTTACTCGCTGGGGCAGGGGGCTACACCTTC
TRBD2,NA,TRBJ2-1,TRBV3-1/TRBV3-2,CASSSRLAANEQFF,TGTGCCAGCAGCTCCCGACTAGCTGCTAATGAGCAGTTCTTC
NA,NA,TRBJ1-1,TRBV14,CASSQALSQATEAFF,TGTGCCAGCAGCCAAGCATTATCCCAGGCCACTGAAGCTTTCTTT
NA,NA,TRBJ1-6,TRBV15,CATSSIWGRRSPLHF,TGTGCCACCAGCAGTATATGGGGGCGACGGTCACCCCTCCACTTT
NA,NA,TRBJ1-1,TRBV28,CASTLGTNTEAFF,TGTGCCAGCACCCTCGGTACGAACACTGAAGCTTTCTTT
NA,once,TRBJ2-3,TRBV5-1,CASSLSITDTQYF,TGCGCCAGCAGCTTGTCTATCACAGATACGCAGTATTTT
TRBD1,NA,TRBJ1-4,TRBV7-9,CASSSYRGVNEKLFF,TGTGCCAGCAGCTCCTACAGGGGGGTAAATGAAAAACTGTTTTTT
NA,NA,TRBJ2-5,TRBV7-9,CASSPSWGREYQETQYF,TGTGCCAGCAGCCCCTCTTGGGGACGGGAGTACCAAGAGACCCAGTACTTC
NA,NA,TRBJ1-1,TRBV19,CASSLRQESTEAFF,TGTGCCAGTAGTCTCCGACAGGAAAGCACTGAAGCTTTCTTT
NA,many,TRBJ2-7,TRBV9,CASSVEPKGTYEQYF,TGTGCCAGCAGCGTAGAGCCCAAGGGGACCTACGAGCAGTACTTC
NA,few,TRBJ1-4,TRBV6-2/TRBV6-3,CASSYSESAEKLFF,TGTGCCAGCAGTTATAGCGAGTCGGCTGAAAAACTGTTTTTT
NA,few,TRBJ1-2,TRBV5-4,CASSGRGEGYGYTF,TGTGCCAGCAGCGGGCGCGGGGAAGGCTATGGCTACACCTTC
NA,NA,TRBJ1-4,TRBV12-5,CASGGEGEKLFF,TGTGCTAGTGGCGGGGAGGGGGAAAAACTGTTTTTT
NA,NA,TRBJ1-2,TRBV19,CASSPDGLINYGYTF,TGTGCCAGTAGTCCTGACGGGTTAATTAACTATGGCTACACCTTC
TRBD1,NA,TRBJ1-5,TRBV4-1,CASSQYRGGGNQPQHF,TGCGCCAGCAGCCAATACAGGGGTGGGGGTAATCAGCCCCAGCATTTT
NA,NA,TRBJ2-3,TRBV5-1,CASGFERTDTQYF,TGCGCCAGCGGGTTCGAGAGGACAGATACGCAGTATTTT
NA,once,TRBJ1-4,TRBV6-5,CASSPDSLNREKLFF,TGTGCCAGCAGTCCGGACAGCCTCAATCGGGAAAAACTGTTTTTT
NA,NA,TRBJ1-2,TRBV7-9,CASSLPLTEGGYTF,TGTGCCAGCAGTCTTCCTCTGACAGAAGGTGGCTACACCTTC
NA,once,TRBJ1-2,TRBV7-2,CASSPMRGLYGYTF,TGTGCCAGCAGCCCGATGCGGGGACTCTATGGCTACACCTTC
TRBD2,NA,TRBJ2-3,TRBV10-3,CAILSGSGTDTQYF,TGTGCCATCCTTAGCGGGAGTGGCACAGATACGCAGTATTTT
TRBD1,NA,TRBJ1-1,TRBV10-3,CAIGQGNDIEAFF,TGTGCCATCGGACAGGGTAACGATATCGAAGCTTTCTTT
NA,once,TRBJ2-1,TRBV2,CASYRGAGGQFF,TGTGCCAGCTACAGGGGAGCCGGGGGGCAGTTCTTC
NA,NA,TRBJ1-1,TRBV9,CASSVGQSAEAFF,TGTGCCAGCAGCGTAGGACAGTCCGCTGAAGCTTTCTTT
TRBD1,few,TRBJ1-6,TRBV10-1,CASRDWTGWCFYNSPLHF,TGCGCCAGCAGAGATTGGACAGGGTGGTGCTTTTATAATTCACCCCTCCACTTT
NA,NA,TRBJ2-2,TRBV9,CASSVEQGGTGELFF,TGTGCCAGCAGCGTAGAACAGGGCGGCACCGGGGAGCTGTTTTTT
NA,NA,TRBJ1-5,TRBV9,CASSVFCRASQPQHF,TGTGCCAGCAGCGTATTTTGCAGGGCGTCTCAGCCCCAGCATTTT
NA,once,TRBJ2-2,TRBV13,CASSPTTTGELFF,TGTGCCAGCAGTCCGACTACCACCGGGGAGCTGTTTTTT
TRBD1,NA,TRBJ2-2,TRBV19,CASSIDQGAAPSGELFF,TGTGCCAGTAGTATAGATCAGGGGGCAGCACCGTCCGGGGAGCTGTTTTTT
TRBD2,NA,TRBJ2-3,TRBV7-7,CASSPLTSGRARDTQYF,TGTGCCAGCAGCCCCTTGACTAGCGGGAGGGCCAGAGATACGCAGTATTTT
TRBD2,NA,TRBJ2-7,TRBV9,CASSVDVSGRSYEQYF,TGTGCCAGCAGCGTAGATGTTAGCGGGAGGTCGTACGAGCAGTACTTC
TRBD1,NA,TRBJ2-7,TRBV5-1,CASSFSQGVEQYF,TGCGCCAGCAGCTTTTCACAGGGGGTCGAGCAGTACTTC
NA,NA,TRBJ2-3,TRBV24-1,CATSDFGAGTSLTDTQYF,NA
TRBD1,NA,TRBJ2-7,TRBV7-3,CASSATGQSEQYF,TGTGCCAGCAGCGCCACGGGACAGTCCGAGCAGTACTTC
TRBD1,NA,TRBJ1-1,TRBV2,CASSEEQGPGHRAFF,TGTGCCAGCAGTGAAGAACAGGGGCCGGGACATCGAGCTTTCTTT
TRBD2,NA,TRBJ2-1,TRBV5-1,CASSSPEAGGVREQFF,TGCGCCAGCAGCTCCCCTGAAGCGGGGGGGGTTAGAGAGCAGTTCTTC
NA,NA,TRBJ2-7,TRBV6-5,CASSYGPSQHYEQYF,TGTGCCAGCAGTTATGGGCCTTCTCAACACTACGAGCAGTACTTC
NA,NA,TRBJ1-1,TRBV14,CASSQDFAGTEAFF,TGTGCCAGCAGCCAAGATTTCGCGGGAACTGAAGCTTTCTTT
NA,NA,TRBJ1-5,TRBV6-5,CASSQAFRSNQPQHF,TGTGCCAGCAGCCAAGCGTTCCGGAGCAATCAGCCCCAGCATTTT
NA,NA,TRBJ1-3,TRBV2,CASRGGNGNTIYF,TGTGCCAGCAGGGGGGGGAATGGAAACACCATATATTTT
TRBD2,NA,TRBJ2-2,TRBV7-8,CASIAGSTGELFF,TGTGCCAGCATAGCGGGGAGCACCGGGGAGCTGTTTTTT
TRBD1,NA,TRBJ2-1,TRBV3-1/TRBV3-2,CASSSARDRGNNNEQFF,TGTGCCAGCAGCTCCGCGCGAGACAGGGGAAATAACAATGAGCAGTTCTTC
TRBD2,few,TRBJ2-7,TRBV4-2,CASSQVDWTSVSYEQYF,TGTGCCAGCAGCCAAGTAGACTGGACTAGCGTATCCTACGAGCAGTACTTC
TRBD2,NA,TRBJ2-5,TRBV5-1,CASSFLAGAAETQYF,TGCGCCAGCAGCTTTCTAGCGGGAGCTGCAGAGACCCAGTACTTC
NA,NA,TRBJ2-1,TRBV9,CASSAREGRSAGTGNEQFF,TGTGCCAGCAGCGCTCGAGAAGGAAGGAGTGCGGGGACCGGCAATGAGCAGTTCTTC